The entry below gives a single T cell receptor (beta chain) sequence along with its context. Being one base from a much bigger clone, this may be a read error. Donors were healthy Caucasian individuals from Russia aged roughly 6 to 95. Collection of around 10 milliliters of peripheral blood was performed for each donor. The sample originates from a study of blood T cells in healthy people across ages. Study background: Template-switching capture recovered about one barcoded beta molecule per two T cells.

For the second PCR, which ran for about 6 to 11 cycles, a sample-barcoded 5' primer and a J-beta primer mix were used. TCRdb passed the 5' RACE reads through MiXCR, listing each CDR3 protein once. The sample shows 800,000 to 950,000 distinct CDR3 sequences, almost 30% of them seen only once. Trimming took off 1 base at V and 0 bases at J, with 7 bases between the two ends. CDR1 is SGHRS and CDR2 is YFSETQ in the germline V gene. The CDR3 has 14 amino acids. This same sample was also taken into another study, of T cells of mothers and their children. As that report states: An overlap that was slightly higher, though non-significant, was seen in related mother-child pairs versus unrelated pairs.

This receptor was taken from a woman between 35 and 50 years old in good health. Sequenced: blood. The chain is built from TRBV5-1 and TRBJ1-1; D is unclear. CDR3: CASSLNGVNTEAFF. In DNA, the CDR3 is TGCGCCAGCAGCTTGAATGGGGTGAACACTGAAGCTTTCTTT.